In its sample, the clone carrying this T cell receptor (beta chain) was seen many times. Its antigen is undetermined. This sample was taken from a study of T cells in Graves' hyperthyroidism and ophthalmopathy. Study at large: The blood sample was taken at first diagnosis, before treatment began. The study's findings and limits: Ophthalmopathy onset followed model prediction by a median approximately 6.2 months.

Patients were aged 18 to 65, had disease duration under 2 months, and had newly diagnosed hyperthyroidism. Patients showing uncontrolled infection, other autoimmune disease, pregnancy or lactation were ineligible. The V gene's germline CDR1 is LNHDA and CDR2 SQIVND (reference sequence). The CDR3 runs 14 residues. Trimming took 3 bases from V and 1 from J, leaving 9 bases between them. It was RNA transcripts that yielded the amplified TCR beta CDR3 regions. With the HTBI primer set, the TCR CDR3 went through a first round of RT-PCR. TCRdb recomputed calls from the multiplex PCR reads with MiXCR, one row per CDR3 protein. Among 700,000 or so distinct CDR3 sequences, about a sixth were seen once, and the ten largest hold approximately 8.4%.

V is TRBV19 and J is TRBJ1-1, with TRBD1 as a possible D gene (6 bases). The TCR originated in a young man with Graves' hyperthyroidism. The sequenced sample was blood. CDR3 in amino acids: CASSIYRANTEAFF. The CDR3, as DNA: TGTGCCAGTAGTATCTACAGGGCGAACACTGAAGCTTTCTTT.